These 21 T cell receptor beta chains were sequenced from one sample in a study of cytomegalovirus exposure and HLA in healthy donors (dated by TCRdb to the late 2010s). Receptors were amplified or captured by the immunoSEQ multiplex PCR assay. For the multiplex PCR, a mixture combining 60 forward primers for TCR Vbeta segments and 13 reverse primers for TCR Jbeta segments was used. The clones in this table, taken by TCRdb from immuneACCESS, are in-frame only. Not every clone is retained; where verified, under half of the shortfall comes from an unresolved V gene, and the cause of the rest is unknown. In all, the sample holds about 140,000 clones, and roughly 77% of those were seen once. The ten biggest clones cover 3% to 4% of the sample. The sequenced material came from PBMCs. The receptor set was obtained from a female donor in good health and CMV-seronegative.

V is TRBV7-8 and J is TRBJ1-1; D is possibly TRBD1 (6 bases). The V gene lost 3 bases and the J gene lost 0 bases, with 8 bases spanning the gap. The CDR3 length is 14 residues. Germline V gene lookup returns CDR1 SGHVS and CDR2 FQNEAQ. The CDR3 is CASSFRGMNTEAFF. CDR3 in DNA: TGTGCCAGCAGCTTCAGGGGCATGAACACTGAAGCTTTCTTT.

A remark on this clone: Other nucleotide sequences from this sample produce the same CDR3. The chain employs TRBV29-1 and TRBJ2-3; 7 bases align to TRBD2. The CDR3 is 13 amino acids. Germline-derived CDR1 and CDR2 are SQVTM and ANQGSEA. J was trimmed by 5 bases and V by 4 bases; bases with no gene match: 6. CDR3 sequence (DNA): TGCAGCGTTGGCGGGGGAAGAGGAGATACGCAGTATTTT. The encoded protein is CSVGGGRGDTQYF.

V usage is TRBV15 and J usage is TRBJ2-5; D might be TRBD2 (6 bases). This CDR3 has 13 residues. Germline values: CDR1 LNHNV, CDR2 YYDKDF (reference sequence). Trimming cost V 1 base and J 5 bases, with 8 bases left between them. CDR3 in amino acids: CATSRGGGETQYF. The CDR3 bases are TGTGCCACCAGCAGAGGCGGAGGGGAGACCCAGTACTTC.

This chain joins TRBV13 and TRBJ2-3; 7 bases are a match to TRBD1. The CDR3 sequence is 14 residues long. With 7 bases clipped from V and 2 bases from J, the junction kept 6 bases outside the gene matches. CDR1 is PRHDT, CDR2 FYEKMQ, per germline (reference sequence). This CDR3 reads CASILDRYTDTQYF. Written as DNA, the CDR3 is TGTGCCAGCATCTTGGACAGGTACACAGATACGCAGTATTTT.

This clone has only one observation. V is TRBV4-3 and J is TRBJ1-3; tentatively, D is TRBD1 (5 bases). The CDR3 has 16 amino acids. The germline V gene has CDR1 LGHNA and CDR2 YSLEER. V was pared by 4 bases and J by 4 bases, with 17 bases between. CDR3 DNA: TGCGCCAGCAGCCGGGAGCCGGGACTCTCGGGAAACACCATATATTTT. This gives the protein CASSREPGLSGNTIYF.

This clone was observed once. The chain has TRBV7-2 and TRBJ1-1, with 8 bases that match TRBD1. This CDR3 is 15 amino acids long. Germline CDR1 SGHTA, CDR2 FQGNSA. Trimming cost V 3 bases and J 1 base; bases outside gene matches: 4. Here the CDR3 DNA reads TGTGCCAGCAGCTTGAGACAGGGGAGGAACACTGAAGCTTTCTTT. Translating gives CASSLRQGRNTEAFF.

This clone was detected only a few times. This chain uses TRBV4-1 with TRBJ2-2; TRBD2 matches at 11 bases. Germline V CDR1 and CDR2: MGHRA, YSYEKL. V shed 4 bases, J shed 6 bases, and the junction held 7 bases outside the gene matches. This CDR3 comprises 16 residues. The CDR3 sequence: CASSPVGTSGSGELFF. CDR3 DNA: TGCGCCAGCAGCCCGGTCGGGACTAGCGGCTCCGGGGAGCTGTTTTTT.

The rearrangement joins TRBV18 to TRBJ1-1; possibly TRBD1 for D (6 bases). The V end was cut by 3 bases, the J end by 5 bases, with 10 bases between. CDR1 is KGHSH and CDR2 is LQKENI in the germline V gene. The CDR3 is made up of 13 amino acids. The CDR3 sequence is CASSPIGGTEAFF. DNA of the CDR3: TGTGCCAGCTCACCCATAGGGGGAACTGAAGCTTTCTTT. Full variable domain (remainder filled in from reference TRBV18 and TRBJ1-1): NAGVMQNPRHLVRRRGQEARLRCSPMKGHSHVYWYRQLPEEGLKFMVYLQKENIIDESGMPKERFSAEFPKEGPSILRIQQVVRGDSAAYFCASSPIGGTEAFFGQGTRLTVV.

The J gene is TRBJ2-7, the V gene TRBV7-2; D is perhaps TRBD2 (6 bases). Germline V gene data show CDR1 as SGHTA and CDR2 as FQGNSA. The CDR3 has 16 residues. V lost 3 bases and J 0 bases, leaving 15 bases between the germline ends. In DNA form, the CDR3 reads TGTGCCAGCAGCTTTGCCAGCGGAGGGAGCTCCTACGAGCAGTACTTC. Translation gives CASSFASGGSSYEQYF.

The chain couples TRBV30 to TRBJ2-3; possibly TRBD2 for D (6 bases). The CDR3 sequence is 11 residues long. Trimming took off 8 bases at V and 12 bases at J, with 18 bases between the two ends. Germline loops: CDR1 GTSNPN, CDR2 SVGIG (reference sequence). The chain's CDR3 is CAGKTSCNQYF. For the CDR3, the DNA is TGTGCCGGTAAAACTAGCTGTAATCAGTATTTT.

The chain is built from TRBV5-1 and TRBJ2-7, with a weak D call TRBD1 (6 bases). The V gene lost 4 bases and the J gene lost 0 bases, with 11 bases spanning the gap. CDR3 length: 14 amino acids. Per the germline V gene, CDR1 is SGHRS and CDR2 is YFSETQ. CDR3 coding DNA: TGCGCCAGCAGCCCCAGGGGTCCCTCCTACGAGCAGTACTTC. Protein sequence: CASSPRGPSYEQYF.

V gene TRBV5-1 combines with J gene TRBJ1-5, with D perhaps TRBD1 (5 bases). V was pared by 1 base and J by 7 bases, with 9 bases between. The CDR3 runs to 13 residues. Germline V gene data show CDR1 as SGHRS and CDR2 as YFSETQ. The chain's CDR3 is CASSLRAGQPQHF. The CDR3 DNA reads TGCGCCAGCAGCTTGAGGGCAGGGCAGCCCCAGCATTTT.

CDR3 sequence reads: CASSLVPGQSSYEQYF. The CDR3 coding sequence is TGCGCCAGCAGCTTGGTGCCAGGTCAAAGCTCCTACGAGCAGTACTTC. V usage is TRBV5-1 and J usage is TRBJ2-7, with unresolved D. The CDR3 loop spans 16 amino acids. Trimming cost V 0 bases and J 0 bases, with 13 bases left between them. CDR1 is SGHRS, CDR2 YFSETQ, per germline.

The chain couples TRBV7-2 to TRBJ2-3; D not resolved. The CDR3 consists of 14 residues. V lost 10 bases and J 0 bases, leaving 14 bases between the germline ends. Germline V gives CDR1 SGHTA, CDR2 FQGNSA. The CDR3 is CATTTQTSTDTQYF. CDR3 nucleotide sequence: TGTGCCACCACCACCCAGACTAGCACAGATACGCAGTATTTT.

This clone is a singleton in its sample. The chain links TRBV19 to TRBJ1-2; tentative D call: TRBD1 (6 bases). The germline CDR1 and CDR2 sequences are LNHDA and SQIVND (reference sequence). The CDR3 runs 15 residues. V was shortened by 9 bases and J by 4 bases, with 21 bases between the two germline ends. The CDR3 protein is CASLPLGGGIYGYTF. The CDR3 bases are TGTGCCAGCTTGCCTTTAGGGGGGGGAATCTATGGCTACACCTTC.

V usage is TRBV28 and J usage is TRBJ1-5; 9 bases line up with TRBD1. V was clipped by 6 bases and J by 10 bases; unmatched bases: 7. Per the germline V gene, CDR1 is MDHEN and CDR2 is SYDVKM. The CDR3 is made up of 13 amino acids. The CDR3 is CASRGQGVGPQHF. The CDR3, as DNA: TGTGCCAGCAGGGGACAGGGTGTTGGACCCCAGCATTTT. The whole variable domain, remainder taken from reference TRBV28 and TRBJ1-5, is DVKVTQSSRYLVKRTGEKVFLECVQDMDHENMFWYRQDPGLGLRLIYFSYDVKMKEKGDIPEGYSVSREKKERFSLILESASTNQTSMYLCASRGQGVGPQHFGDGTRLSIL.

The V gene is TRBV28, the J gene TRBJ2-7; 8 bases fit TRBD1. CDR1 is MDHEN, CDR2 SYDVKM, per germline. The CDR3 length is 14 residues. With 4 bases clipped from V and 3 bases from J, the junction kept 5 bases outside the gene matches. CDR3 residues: CASSSPGGFYEQYF. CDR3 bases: TGTGCCAGCAGTTCCCCAGGGGGCTTCTACGAGCAGTACTTC.

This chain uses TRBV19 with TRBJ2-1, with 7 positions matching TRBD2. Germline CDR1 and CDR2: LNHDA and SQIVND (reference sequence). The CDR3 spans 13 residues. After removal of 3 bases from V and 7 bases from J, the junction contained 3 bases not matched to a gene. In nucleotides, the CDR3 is TGTGCCAGTAGTATCGGGACTACAAATGAGCAGTTCTTC. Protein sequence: CASSIGTTNEQFF.

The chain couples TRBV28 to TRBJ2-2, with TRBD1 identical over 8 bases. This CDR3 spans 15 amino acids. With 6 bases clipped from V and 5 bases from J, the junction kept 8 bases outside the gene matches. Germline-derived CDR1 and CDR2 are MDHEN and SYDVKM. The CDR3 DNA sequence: TGTGCCAGCAGAGCCACAGGGGGAAGGACCGGGGAGCTGTTTTTT. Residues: CASRATGGRTGELFF.

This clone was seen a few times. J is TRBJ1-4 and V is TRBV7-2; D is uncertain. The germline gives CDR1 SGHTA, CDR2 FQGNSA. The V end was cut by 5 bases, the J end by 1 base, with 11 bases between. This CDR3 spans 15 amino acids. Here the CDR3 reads CASSLTRGTNEKLFF. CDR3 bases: TGTGCCAGCAGCCTCACACGGGGAACTAATGAAAAACTGTTTTTT.

The CDR3 loop reads CASRVGSVSGEQYF. The CDR3 DNA reads TGTGCCTCCCGGGTAGGGAGCGTCTCGGGCGAGCAGTACTTC. This chain links TRBV2 with TRBJ2-7, with D tentatively TRBD2 (5 bases). The CDR3 is 14 amino acids. Germline V gene lookup returns CDR1 SNHLY and CDR2 FYNNEI. Trimming took 11 bases from V and 6 from J, leaving 23 bases between them.